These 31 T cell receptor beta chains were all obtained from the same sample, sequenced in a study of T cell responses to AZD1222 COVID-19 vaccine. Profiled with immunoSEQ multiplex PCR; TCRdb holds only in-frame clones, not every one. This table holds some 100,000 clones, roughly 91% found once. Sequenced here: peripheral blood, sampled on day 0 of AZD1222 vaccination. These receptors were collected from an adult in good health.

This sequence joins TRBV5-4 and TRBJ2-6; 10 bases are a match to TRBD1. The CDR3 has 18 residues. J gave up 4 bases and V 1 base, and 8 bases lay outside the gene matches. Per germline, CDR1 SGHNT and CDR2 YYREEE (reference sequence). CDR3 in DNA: TGTGCCAGCAGCTTGATGCGACAGGGGGCGAAAGGGGCCAACGTCCTGACTTTC. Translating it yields CASSLMRQGAKGANVLTF. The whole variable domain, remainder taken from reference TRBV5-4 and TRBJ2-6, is ETGVTQSPTHLIKTRGQQVTLRCSSQSGHNTVSWYQQALGQGPQFIFQYYREEENGRGNFPPRFSGLQFPNYSSELNVNALELDDSALYLCASSLMRQGAKGANVLTFGAGSRLTVL.

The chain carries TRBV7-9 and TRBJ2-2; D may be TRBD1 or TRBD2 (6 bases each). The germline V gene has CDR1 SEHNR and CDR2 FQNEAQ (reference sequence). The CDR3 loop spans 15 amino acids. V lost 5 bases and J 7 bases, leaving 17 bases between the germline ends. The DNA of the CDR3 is TGTGCCAGCAGCCGGGGGCGGCTAGCGAGCGGGGAGCTGTTTTTT. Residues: CASSRGRLASGELFF.

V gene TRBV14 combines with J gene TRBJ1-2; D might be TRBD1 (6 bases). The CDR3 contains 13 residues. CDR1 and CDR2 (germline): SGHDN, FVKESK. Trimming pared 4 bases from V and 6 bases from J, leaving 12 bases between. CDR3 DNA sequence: TGTGCCAGCAGCCTGGACAGAATTCATGGCTACACCTTC. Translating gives CASSLDRIHGYTF.

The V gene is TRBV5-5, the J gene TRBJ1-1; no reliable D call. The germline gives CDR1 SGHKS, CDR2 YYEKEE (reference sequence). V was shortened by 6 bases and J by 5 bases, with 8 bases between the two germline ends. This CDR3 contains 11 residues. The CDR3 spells CASKTGTEAFF. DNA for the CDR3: TGTGCCAGCAAGACCGGGACTGAAGCTTTCTTT.

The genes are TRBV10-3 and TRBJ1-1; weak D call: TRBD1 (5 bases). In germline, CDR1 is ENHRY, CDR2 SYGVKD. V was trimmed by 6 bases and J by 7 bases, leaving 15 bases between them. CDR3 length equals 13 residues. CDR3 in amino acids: CAIRQGVSGEAFF. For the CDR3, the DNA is TGTGCCATCAGGCAGGGAGTAAGTGGTGAAGCTTTCTTT.

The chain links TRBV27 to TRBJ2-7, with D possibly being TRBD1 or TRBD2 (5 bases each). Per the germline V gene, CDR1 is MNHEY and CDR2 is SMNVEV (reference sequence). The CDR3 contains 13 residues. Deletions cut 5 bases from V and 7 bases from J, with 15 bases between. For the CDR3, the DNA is TGTGCCAGCAGTCTGGGGACCTCGGGGGAGCAGTACTTC. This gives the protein CASSLGTSGEQYF.

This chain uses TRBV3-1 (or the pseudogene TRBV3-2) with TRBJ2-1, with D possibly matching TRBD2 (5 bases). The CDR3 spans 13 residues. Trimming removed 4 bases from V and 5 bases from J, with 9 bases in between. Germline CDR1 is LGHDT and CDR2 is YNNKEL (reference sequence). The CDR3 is CASSPPGNNEQFF. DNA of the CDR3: TGTGCCAGCAGCCCCCCGGGGAACAATGAGCAGTTCTTC.

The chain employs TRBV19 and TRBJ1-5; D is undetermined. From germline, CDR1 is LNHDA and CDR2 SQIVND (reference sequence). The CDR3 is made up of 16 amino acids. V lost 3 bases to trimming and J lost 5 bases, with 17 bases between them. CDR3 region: CASSIPHIPPYQPQHF. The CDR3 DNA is TGTGCCAGTAGTATCCCCCACATTCCTCCCTATCAGCCCCAGCATTTT. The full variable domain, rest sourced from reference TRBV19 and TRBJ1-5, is DGGITQSPKYLFRKEGQNVTLSCEQNLNHDAMYWYRQDPGQGLRLIYYSQIVNDFQKGDIAEGYSVSREKKESFPLTVTSAQKNPTAFYLCASSIPHIPPYQPQHFGDGTRLSIL.

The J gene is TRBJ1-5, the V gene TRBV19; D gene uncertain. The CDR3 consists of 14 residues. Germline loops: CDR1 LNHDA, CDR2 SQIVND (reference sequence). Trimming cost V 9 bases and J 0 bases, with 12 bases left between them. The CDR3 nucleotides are TGTGCCAGCACGACGATTTATAGCAATCAGCCCCAGCATTTT. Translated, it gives CASTTIYSNQPQHF.

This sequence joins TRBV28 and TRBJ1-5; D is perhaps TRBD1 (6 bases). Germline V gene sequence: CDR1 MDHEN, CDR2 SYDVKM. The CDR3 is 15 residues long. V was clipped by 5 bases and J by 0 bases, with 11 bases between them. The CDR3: CASSLRTASNQPQHF. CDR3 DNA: TGTGCCAGCAGTCTCAGGACAGCTAGCAATCAGCCCCAGCATTTT.

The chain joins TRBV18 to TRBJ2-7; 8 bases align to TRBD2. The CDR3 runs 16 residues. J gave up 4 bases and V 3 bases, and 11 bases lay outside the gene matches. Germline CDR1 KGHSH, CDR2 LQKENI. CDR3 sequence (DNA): TGTGCCAGCTCACCCCAACCGGGACTAGGTGGGTACGAGCAGTACTTC. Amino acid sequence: CASSPQPGLGGYEQYF.

CDR3 protein: CASSLRTGLFNSPLHF. The DNA of the CDR3 is TGTGCCAGCAGCTTAAGAACAGGGTTGTTCAATTCACCCCTCCACTTT. The V gene is TRBV7-9, the J gene TRBJ1-6, with D perhaps matching TRBD1 (6 bases). The CDR3 totals 16 residues. Trimming took off 2 bases at V and 7 bases at J, with 15 bases between the two ends. Germline assignment: CDR1 SEHNR and CDR2 FQNEAQ (reference sequence).

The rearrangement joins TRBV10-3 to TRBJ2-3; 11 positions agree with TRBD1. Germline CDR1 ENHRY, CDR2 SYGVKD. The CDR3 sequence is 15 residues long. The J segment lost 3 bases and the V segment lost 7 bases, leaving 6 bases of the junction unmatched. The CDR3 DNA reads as TGTGCCATCACCCCCGGACAGGGGGCAACAGATACGCAGTATTTT. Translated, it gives CAITPGQGATDTQYF.

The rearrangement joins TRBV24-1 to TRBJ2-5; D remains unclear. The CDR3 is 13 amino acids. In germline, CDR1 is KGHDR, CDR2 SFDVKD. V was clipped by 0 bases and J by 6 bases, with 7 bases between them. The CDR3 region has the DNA TGTGCCACCAGTGATTTGGCGCGCAAGACCCAGTACTTC. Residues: CATSDLARKTQYF.

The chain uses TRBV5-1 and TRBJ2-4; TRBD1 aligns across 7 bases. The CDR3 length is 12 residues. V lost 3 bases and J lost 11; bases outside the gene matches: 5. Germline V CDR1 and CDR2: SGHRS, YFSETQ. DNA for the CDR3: TGCGCCAGCAGCTCGACAGGGCACTTTCAGTACTTC. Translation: CASSSTGHFQYF.

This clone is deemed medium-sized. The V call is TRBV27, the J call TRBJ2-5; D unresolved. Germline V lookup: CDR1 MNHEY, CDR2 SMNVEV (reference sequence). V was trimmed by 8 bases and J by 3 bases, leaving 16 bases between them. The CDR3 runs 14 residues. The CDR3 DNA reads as TGTGCCAGCGCAAAGGGCCAGACCAAAGAGACCCAGTACTTC. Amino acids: CASAKGQTKETQYF.

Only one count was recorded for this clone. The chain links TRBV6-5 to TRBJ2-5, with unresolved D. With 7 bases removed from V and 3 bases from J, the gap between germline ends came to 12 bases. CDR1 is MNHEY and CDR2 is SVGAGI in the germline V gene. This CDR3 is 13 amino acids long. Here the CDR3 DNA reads TGTGCCAGCATCCGGGCGGCGAAAGAGACCCAGTACTTC. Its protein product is CASIRAAKETQYF.

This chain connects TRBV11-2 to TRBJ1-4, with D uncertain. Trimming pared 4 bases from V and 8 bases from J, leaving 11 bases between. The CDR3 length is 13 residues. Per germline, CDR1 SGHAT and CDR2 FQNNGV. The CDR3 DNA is TGTGCCAGCAGCTCACGTTCTCGAGAAAAACTGTTTTTT. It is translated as CASSSRSREKLFF.

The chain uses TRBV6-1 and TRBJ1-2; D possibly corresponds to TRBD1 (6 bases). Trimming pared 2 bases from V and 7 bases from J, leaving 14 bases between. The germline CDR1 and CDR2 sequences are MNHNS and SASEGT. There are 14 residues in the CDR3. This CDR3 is CASSERGIMLGYTF. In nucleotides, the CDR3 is TGTGCCAGCAGTGAAAGGGGGATAATGCTTGGCTACACCTTC.

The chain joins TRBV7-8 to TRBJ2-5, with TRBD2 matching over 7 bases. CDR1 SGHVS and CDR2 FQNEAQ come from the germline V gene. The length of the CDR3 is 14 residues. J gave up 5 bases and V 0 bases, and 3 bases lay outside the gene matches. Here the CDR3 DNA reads TGTGCCAGCAGCTTAGCAGCGGGGAGGGAGACCCAGTACTTC. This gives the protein CASSLAAGRETQYF.

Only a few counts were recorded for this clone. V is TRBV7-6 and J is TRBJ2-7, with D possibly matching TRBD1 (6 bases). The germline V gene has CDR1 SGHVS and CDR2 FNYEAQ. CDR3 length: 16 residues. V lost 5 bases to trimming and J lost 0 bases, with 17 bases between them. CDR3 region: CASSDTGKKSSYEQYF. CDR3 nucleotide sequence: TGTGCCAGCAGCGACACAGGGAAAAAGAGCTCCTACGAGCAGTACTTC.

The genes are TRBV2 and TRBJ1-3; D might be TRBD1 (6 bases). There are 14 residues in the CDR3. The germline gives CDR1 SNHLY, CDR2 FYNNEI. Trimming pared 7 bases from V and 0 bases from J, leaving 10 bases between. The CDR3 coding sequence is TGTGCCAGCACGGGGACAAACTCTGGAAACACCATATATTTT. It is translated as CASTGTNSGNTIYF. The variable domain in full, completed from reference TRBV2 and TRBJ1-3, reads EPEVTQTPSHQVTQMGQEVILRCVPISNHLYFYWYRQILGQKVEFLVSFYNNEISEKSEIFDDQFSVERPDGSNFTLKIRSTKLEDSAMYFCASTGTNSGNTIYFGEGSWLTVV.

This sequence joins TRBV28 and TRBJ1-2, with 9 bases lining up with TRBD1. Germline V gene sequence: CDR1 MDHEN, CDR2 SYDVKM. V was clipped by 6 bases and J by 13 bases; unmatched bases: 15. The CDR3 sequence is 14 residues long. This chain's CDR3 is CASRLQGATEWGTF. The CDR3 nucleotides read TGTGCCAGCAGACTACAGGGGGCGACCGAATGGGGCACCTTC.

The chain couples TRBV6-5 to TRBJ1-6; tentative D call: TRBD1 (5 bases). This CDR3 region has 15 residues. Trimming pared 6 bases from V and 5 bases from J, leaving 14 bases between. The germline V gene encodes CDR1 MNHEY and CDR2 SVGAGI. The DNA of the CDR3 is TGTGCCAGCAGCAGGAGGGGAGTCAATAATTCACCCCTCCACTTT. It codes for CASSRRGVNNSPLHF.

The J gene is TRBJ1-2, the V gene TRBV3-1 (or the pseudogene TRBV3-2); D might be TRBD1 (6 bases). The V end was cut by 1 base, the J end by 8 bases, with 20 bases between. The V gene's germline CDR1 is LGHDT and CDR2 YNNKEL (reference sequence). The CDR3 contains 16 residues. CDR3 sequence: CASSQGLGGKGSGYTF. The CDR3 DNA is TGTGCCAGCAGCCAAGGTTTAGGGGGGAAAGGCTCCGGCTACACCTTC.

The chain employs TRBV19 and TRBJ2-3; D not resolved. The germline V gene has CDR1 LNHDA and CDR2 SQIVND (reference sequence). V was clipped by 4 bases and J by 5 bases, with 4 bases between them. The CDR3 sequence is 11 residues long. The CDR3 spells CASSTQDTQYF. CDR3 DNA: TGTGCCAGTAGTACCCAAGATACGCAGTATTTT. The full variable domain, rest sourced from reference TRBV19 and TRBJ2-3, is DGGITQSPKYLFRKEGQNVTLSCEQNLNHDAMYWYRQDPGQGLRLIYYSQIVNDFQKGDIAEGYSVSREKKESFPLTVTSAQKNPTAFYLCASSTQDTQYFGPGTRLTVL.

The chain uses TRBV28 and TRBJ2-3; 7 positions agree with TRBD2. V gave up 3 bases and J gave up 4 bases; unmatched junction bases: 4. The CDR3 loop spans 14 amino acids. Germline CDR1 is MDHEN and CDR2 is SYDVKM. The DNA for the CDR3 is TGTGCCAGCAGTTTCGCGGGAGTGGCAGATACGCAGTATTTT. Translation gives CASSFAGVADTQYF.

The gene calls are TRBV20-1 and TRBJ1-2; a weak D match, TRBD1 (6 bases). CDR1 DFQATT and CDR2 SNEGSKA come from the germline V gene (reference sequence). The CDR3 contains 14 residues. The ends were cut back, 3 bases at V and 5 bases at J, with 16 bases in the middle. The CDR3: CSASNDRKWYGYTF. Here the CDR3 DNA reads TGCAGTGCTAGTAACGACAGGAAGTGGTATGGCTACACCTTC.

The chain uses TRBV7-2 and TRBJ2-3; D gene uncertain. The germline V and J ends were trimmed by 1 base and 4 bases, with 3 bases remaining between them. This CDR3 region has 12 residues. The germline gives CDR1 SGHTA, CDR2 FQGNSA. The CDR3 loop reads CASSLGPDTQYF. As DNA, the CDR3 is TGTGCCAGCAGCTTAGGGCCAGATACGCAGTATTTT.

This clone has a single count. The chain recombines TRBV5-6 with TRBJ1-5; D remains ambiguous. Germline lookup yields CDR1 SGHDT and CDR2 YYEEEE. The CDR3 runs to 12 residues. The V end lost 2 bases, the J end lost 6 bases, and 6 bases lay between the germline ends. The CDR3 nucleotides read TGTGCCAGCAGCTTAGGTCCTCAGCCCCAGCATTTT. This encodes CASSLGPQPQHF.

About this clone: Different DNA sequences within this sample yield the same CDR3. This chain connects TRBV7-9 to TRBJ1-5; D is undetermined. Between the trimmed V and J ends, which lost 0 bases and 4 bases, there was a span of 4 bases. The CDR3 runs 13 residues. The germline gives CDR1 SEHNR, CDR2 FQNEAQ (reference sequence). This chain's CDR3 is CASSLAANQPQHF. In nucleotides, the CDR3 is TGTGCCAGCAGCTTAGCCGCAAATCAGCCCCAGCATTTT. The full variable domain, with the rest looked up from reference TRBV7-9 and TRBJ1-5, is DTGVSQNPRHKITKRGQNVTFRCDPISEHNRLYWYRQTLGQGPEFLTYFQNEAQLEKSRLLSDRFSAERPKGSFSTLEIQRTEQGDSAMYLCASSLAANQPQHFGDGTRLSIL.